Each of the 2 T cell receptor beta chains below was sequenced from the same sample in a study of naive and memory T cell subsets. Alpha and beta constant region primers primed reverse transcription for blood and skin samples. TCRdb itself ran the 5' RACE reads through MiXCR, one entry per CDR3 protein. The sample shows about 25,000 distinct CDR3 sequences, roughly 23% of them seen only once. RNA was extracted from 2.5 ml of whole blood of healthy adults. The receptors derive from a female donor in good health.

In its sample, this clonotype was seen a few times. The chain couples TRBV29-1 to TRBJ2-1; TRBD2 matches at 8 bases. V trimming: 5 bases; J trimming: 5 bases; junction bases outside the gene matches: 5. Germline-derived CDR1 and CDR2 are SQVTM and ANQGSEA. There are 13 residues in the CDR3. The CDR3 DNA follows: TGCAGCGTTTTAGCGGGGACACACAATGAGCAGTTCTTC. This encodes CSVLAGTHNEQFF.

This clonotype was picked up many times. This chain uses TRBV29-1 with TRBJ1-1; no clear D gene. Trimming removed 7 bases from V and 1 base from J, with 10 bases in between. This CDR3 contains 12 residues. Germline CDR1 and CDR2: SQVTM and ANQGSEA. CDR3 region: CSATTANTEAFF. In DNA form, the CDR3 reads TGCAGCGCGACTACAGCGAACACTGAAGCTTTCTTT.